The 13 T cell receptor beta chains listed next were all sequenced from one sample in a study of T cell responses to AZD1222 COVID-19 vaccine. Clones were sequenced by immunoSEQ multiplex PCR, and TCRdb holds only the in-frame ones, with some missing. This table has 90,000 to 100,000 clones, about 85% appearing once. The starting material was peripheral blood, obtained on day 0 of AZD1222 vaccination. The receptors were gathered from an adult in good health.

J is TRBJ2-1 and V is TRBV24-1, with 8 bases identical to TRBD2. V was clipped by 3 bases and J by 4 bases; unmatched bases: 7. In germline, CDR1 is KGHDR, CDR2 SFDVKD. There are 16 residues in the CDR3. CDR3 sequence reads: CATSDTGSSGYNEQFF. Here the CDR3 DNA reads TGTGCCACCAGTGATACTGGGTCTAGCGGGTACAATGAGCAGTTCTTC.

The chain recombines TRBV3-1 (or the pseudogene TRBV3-2) with TRBJ2-5, with D possibly TRBD1 on 6 matching bases. CDR1 LGHDT and CDR2 YNNKEL come from the germline V gene (reference sequence). V lost 3 bases and J lost 5, with 7 bases in between. The length of the CDR3 is 12 residues. The CDR3 protein is CASSHDRETQYF. In DNA, the CDR3 is TGTGCCAGCAGCCACGACAGGGAGACCCAGTACTTC.

In its sample, this clone was seen a few times. The V and J genes are TRBV7-9 and TRBJ1-1, with a tentative D call TRBD1 (5 bases). Germline CDR1 is SEHNR and CDR2 is FQNEAQ (reference sequence). Trimming cost V 1 base and J 11 bases, with 20 bases left between them. The CDR3 has 15 amino acids. CDR3 protein: CASSLVPGDRLSAFF. The DNA for the CDR3 is TGTGCCAGCAGCTTAGTTCCGGGGGACCGTCTGAGCGCTTTCTTT.

The V and J genes are TRBV5-1 and TRBJ2-5; a possible D gene is TRBD2 (6 bases). The CDR3 covers 14 residues. Trimming cost V 4 bases and J 1 base, with 11 bases left between them. CDR1 is SGHRS, CDR2 YFSETQ, per germline. The CDR3 DNA reads TGCGCCAGCAGCGGGGGGAAAGGCCAAGAGACCCAGTACTTC. As protein: CASSGGKGQETQYF.

This chain connects TRBV10-3 to TRBJ1-1; D may be TRBD1 (5 bases). From germline, CDR1 is ENHRY and CDR2 SYGVKD. CDR3 length: 10 amino acids. V gave up 9 bases and J gave up 6 bases, with 8 bases separating them. CDR3: CAIGHPEAFF. Here the CDR3 DNA reads TGTGCCATTGGACACCCTGAAGCTTTCTTT.

The chain links TRBV19 to TRBJ2-7, with a possible D match to TRBD1 (8 bases). The CDR3 length is 16 residues. Trimming cost V 5 bases and J 2 bases, with 19 bases left between them. CDR1 and CDR2 (germline): LNHDA, SQIVND (reference sequence). The CDR3 region is CASSFTDRGGTYEQYV. The CDR3 DNA reads as TGTGCCAGTAGTTTCACCGACAGGGGAGGGACCTACGAGCAGTACGTC.

The V call is TRBV9, the J call TRBJ2-1; D tentatively reads TRBD1 or TRBD2 (7 bases each). The CDR3 runs to 16 residues. Per the germline V gene, CDR1 is SGDLS and CDR2 is YYNGEE. Trimming shortened V by 0 bases and J by 4 bases, and 14 bases separated the two germline ends. This CDR3 reads CASSVEGRGGYNEQFF. The CDR3 coding sequence is TGTGCCAGCAGCGTAGAAGGCAGGGGGGGTTACAATGAGCAGTTCTTC. The full variable domain, with the rest looked up from reference TRBV9 and TRBJ2-1, is DSGVTQTPKHLITATGQRVTLRCSPRSGDLSVYWYQQSLDQGLQFLIQYYNGEERAKGNILERFSAQQFPDLHSELNLSSLELGDSALYFCASSVEGRGGYNEQFFGPGTRLTVL.

This chain uses TRBV19 with TRBJ1-6; D possibly corresponds to TRBD1 (5 bases). The CDR3 runs to 15 residues. V shed 5 bases and J shed 10 bases, with 18 bases lying between them. Germline V gives CDR1 LNHDA, CDR2 SQIVND (reference sequence). DNA for the CDR3: TGTGCCAGTAGTTTTGAGGGGATTTCGGACTCACCCCTCCACTTT. It codes for CASSFEGISDSPLHF.

V usage is TRBV14 and J usage is TRBJ2-7; TRBD2 matches 8 bases. V trimming: 4 bases; J trimming: 0 bases; junction bases outside the gene matches: 8. This CDR3 region has 16 residues. The germline V gene has CDR1 SGHDN and CDR2 FVKESK. CDR3 nucleotides: TGTGCCAGCAGCCGTCTCGGGGGGGTTCTCTCCTACGAGCAGTACTTC. It is translated as CASSRLGGVLSYEQYF.

The chain joins TRBV29-1 to TRBJ2-7; D is unclear. V was cut by 7 bases and J by 1 base, with 11 bases left in between. Germline CDR1 reads SQVTM; CDR2 reads ANQGSEA. This CDR3 contains 12 residues. CDR3 nucleotide sequence: TGCAGCGGGGTGGTCGGGTCCTACGAGCAGTACTTC. Protein: CSGVVGSYEQYF.

This rearrangement joins TRBV10-3 to TRBJ1-2; TRBD1 aligns across 7 bases. In germline, CDR1 is ENHRY, CDR2 SYGVKD. CDR3 length: 14 amino acids. V dropped 6 bases and J dropped 2; count of bases not matched to a gene: 6. The CDR3 DNA sequence: TGTGCCATCAGAGGGGACAGATCAAACTATGGCTACACCTTC. Encoded protein: CAIRGDRSNYGYTF.

The DNA of the CDR3 is TGTGCCAGCAGTCTATCCCCAATTAATCAGCCCCAGCATTTT. It translates to CASSLSPINQPQHF. The chain has TRBV6-5 and TRBJ1-5; D remains ambiguous. Trimming removed 5 bases at V and 4 bases at J, with 12 bases between. Germline V lookup: CDR1 MNHEY, CDR2 SVGAGI. This CDR3 is built from 14 residues.

The chain links TRBV9 to TRBJ2-2; unclear D gene. The CDR3 length is 14 residues. V lost 4 bases and J 2 bases, leaving 9 bases between the germline ends. CDR1 is SGDLS, CDR2 YYNGEE, per germline. CDR3: CASSFRVNTGELFF. CDR3 nucleotide sequence: TGTGCCAGCAGCTTCCGGGTTAACACCGGGGAGCTGTTTTTT.